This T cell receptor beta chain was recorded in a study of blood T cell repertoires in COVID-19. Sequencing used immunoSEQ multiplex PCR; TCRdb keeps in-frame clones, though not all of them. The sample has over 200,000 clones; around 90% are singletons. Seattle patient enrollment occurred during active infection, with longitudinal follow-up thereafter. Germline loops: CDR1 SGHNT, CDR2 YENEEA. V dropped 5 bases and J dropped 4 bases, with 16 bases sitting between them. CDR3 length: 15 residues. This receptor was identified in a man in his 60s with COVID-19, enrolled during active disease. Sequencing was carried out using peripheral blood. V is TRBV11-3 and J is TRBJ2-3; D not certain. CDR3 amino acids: CASSPQVGSADTQYF. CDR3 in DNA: TGTGCCAGCAGCCCCCAGGTTGGTTCAGCAGATACGCAGTATTTT.